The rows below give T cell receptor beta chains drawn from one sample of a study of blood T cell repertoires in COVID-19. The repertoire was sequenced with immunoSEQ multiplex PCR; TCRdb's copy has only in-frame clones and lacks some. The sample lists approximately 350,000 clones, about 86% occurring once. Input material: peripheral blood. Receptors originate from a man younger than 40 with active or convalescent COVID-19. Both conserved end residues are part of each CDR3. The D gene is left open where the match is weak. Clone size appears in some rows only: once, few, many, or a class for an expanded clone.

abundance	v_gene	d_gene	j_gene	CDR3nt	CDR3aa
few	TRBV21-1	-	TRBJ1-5	TGTGCCAGCAGCGCACTACAGGGCCCAAAGCCTTATAGCAATCAGCCCCAGCATTTT	CASSALQGPKPYSNQPQHF
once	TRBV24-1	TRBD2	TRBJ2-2	TGTGCCACCAGTGCGACAGGACTAGCGCCAACGAACACCGGGGAGCTGTTTTTT	CATSATGLAPTNTGELFF
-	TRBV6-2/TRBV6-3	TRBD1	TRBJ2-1	TGTGCCAGCAGTTTGGACAGGGGGCCCTACAATGAGCAGTTCTTC	CASSLDRGPYNEQFF
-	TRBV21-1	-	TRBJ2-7	TGTGCCAGAGGGAGCGGGGGGGACTACGAGCAGTACTTC	CARGSGGDYEQYF
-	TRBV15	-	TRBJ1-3	TGTGCCACCAGCATAAGTGGGGGCCAAACCATATATTTT	CATSISGGQTIYF
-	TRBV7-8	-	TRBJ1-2	TGTGCCAGCAGCTTAAATCGTTGGGGCGACTATGGCTACACCTTC	CASSLNRWGDYGYTF
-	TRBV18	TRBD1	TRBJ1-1	TGTGCCAGCTCACCGGGACAGTCCGAAGCTTTCTTT	CASSPGQSEAFF
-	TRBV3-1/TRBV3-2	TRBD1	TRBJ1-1	TGTGCCAGCGCCCCAAGACAGGGGAACACTGAAGCTTTCTTT	CASAPRQGNTEAFF
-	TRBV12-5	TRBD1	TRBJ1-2	TGTGCTAGTGGTCCAGGGACAGCCTATGGCTACACCTTC	CASGPGTAYGYTF
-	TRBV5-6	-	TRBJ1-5	TGTGCCAGCAGCTTGGGTCTAGGAGTCGAGCCCCAGCATTTT	CASSLGLGVEPQHF
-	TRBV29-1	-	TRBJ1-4	TGCAGCGTCAGGGGTTGGGAAAGTGAAAAACTGTTTTTT	CSVRGWESEKLFF
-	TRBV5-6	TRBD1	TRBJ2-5	TGTGCCAGCAGCTTGGAGGGGGCGGCAGGAGAGACCCAGTACTTC	CASSLEGAAGETQYF
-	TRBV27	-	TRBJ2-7	TGTGCCAGCAGTTTAACCGGCAGGGGCAGGGACGAGCAGTACTTC	CASSLTGRGRDEQYF
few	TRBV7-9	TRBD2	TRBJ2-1	TGTGCCAGCAGCCAAGCAGCGGGAGTAAATGAGCAGTTCTTC	CASSQAAGVNEQFF
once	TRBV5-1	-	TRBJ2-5	TGCGCCAGCAGCTTGGGGGTCACGGGAAGAGAGACCCAGTACTTC	CASSLGVTGRETQYF
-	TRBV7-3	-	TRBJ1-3	TGTGCCAGCAGCGGGGGACTAACCTCTGGAAACACCATATATTTT	CASSGGLTSGNTIYF
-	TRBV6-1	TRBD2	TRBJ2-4	TGTGCCAGCAGTGGGCCTAGCGGGGGGGCCGGGGGCATTCAGTACTTC	CASSGPSGGAGGIQYF
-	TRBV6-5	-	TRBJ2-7	TGTGCCAGCCACAGTTACTACGAGCAGTACTTC	CASHSYYEQYF
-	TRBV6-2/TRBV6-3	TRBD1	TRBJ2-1	TGTGCCAGCAGTGGACAGGGGGCGAATGAGCAGTTCTTC	CASSGQGANEQFF
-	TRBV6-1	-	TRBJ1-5	TGTGCCAGCAGTGAGGAGGGTGGGAATAGCAATCAGCCCCAGCATTTT	CASSEEGGNSNQPQHF
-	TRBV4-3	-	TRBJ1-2	TGCGCCAGCAGCCCTCACTTGACAGGCCGCTATGGCTACACCTTC	CASSPHLTGRYGYTF
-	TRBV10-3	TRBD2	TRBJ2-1	TGTGCCATCAGTGATCTAGCGGGGACCTACAATGAGCAGTTCTTC	CAISDLAGTYNEQFF
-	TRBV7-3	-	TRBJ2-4	TGTGCCAGCAGCTTAAGCTACGGGGACATTCAGTACTTC	CASSLSYGDIQYF
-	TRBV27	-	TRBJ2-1	TGTGCCAGCGCGCGGGGACAGGTCGGGGGGAATGAGCAGTTCTTC	CASARGQVGGNEQFF
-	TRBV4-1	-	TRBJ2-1	TGCGCCAGCAGCCAAGGGAGCAGCAGGGGAAAGGGAAATGAGCAGTTCTTC	CASSQGSSRGKGNEQFF
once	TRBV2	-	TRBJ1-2	TGTGCCAGCAGTGAAGGGCGGGGGGGTGGCTACACCTTC	CASSEGRGGGYTF
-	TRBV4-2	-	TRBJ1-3	TGTGCCAGCAGCCAACCTAGAGCCGGAACCTCTGGAAACACCATATATTTT	CASSQPRAGTSGNTIYF
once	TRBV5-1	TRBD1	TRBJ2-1	TGCGCCAGCAGCTTCCGGGACAGGGCACACAATGAGCAGTTCTTC	CASSFRDRAHNEQFF
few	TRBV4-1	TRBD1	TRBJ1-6	TGCGCCAGCAGCCAAGATAGGACAGGGAATTCACCCCTCCACTTT	CASSQDRTGNSPLHF
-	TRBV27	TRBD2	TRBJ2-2	TGTGCCAGCCAAAGAGGCCCGGGACTAGGAAAACCCGGGGAGCTGTTTTTT	CASQRGPGLGKPGELFF
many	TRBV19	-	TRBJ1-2	TGTGCCAGTAGTAATCTCATGGGCGGCTACACCTTC	CASSNLMGGYTF
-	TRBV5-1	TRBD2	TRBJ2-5	TGCGCCAGCAGCCCGGGACTAGCGGGAGATTCGGAGACCCAGTACTTC	CASSPGLAGDSETQYF
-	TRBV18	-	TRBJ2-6	TGTGCCAGCTCACCACAAGCGGTCTCTGGGGCCAACGTCCTGACTTTC	CASSPQAVSGANVLTF
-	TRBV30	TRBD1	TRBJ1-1	TGTGCCTGGAGTAACGGACAGGGGGTAAATGCTTTCTTT	CAWSNGQGVNAFF
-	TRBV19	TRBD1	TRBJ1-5	TGTGCCAGTAGTCCGCGGACAGGGGCCCAGCCCCAGCATTTT	CASSPRTGAQPQHF
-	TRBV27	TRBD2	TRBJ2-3	TGTGCCAGCAGTTTAACGGGGGGGAATACGCAGTATTTT	CASSLTGGNTQYF
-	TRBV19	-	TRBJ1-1	TGTGCCAGTAGTATTTGGGCCGCCGGTCTCACTGAAGCTTTCTTT	CASSIWAAGLTEAFF
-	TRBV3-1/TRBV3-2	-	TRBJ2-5	TGTGCCAGCAGCCAAGGGGGAGTAGGAGAGACCCAGTACTTC	CASSQGGVGETQYF
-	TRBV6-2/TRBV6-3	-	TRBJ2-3	TGTGCCAGCAGTTACTCGGGGGGGCCCAGAGATACGCAGTATTTT	CASSYSGGPRDTQYF
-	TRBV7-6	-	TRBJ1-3	TGTGCCAGCAGCCTTGGGGGGGCAGGAGGAAACACCATATATTTT	CASSLGGAGGNTIYF
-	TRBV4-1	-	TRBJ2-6	TGCGCCAGCAGCCAAGATGGGGGGGCAGGCTCCTACTCTGGGGCCAACGTCCTGACTTTC	CASSQDGGAGSYSGANVLTF
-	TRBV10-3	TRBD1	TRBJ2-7	TGTGCCATCAGTGAGGGACAGGGGCTGGACAAAGACGAGCAGTACTTC	CAISEGQGLDKDEQYF
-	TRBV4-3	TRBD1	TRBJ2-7	TGCGCCAGCAGCCTCGACAGGGTAAACGAGCAGTACTTC	CASSLDRVNEQYF
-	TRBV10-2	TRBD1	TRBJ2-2	TGCGCCAGCAGCGAGGGGACAGGGTTGACCGGGGAGCTGTTTTTT	CASSEGTGLTGELFF